These T cell receptor beta chains were read from a single sample in a study of STAT5B mutations in CD4+ large granular lymphocyte leukemia. Only in-frame clones appear in the TCRdb table, and some are missing; sequencing was by immunoSEQ multiplex PCR. Of some 35,000 clones listed, approximately 90% are singletons. The sequenced sample consisted of CD4+ T cells from blood buffy coats. These receptors were obtained from a human donor in good health. CDR3s include the opening cysteine and the closing phenylalanine or tryptophan. Each record gives: CDR3 protein, J gene, V gene.

CASSTFQGAYNEQFF	TRBJ2-1	TRBV9
CASSPQPPEYEKLFF	TRBJ1-4	TRBV18
CAWSHGDWETQYF	TRBJ2-5	TRBV30
CASSESGLDSLPVANYGYTF	TRBJ1-2	TRBV10-2
CASSVVGAGELFF	TRBJ2-2	TRBV9
CASKGTPSEGDGYTF	TRBJ1-2	TRBV28
CASSHYGTGELFF	TRBJ2-2	TRBV14
CASTWGANSPLHF	TRBJ1-6	TRBV2
CASSQVWEVSNQPQHF	TRBJ1-5	TRBV4-1
CASGRIPYGYTF	TRBJ1-2	TRBV9
CASSPRAGTGELFF	TRBJ2-2	TRBV11-2
CASSVSQGANLYTF	TRBJ1-2	TRBV9
CAISLTGEEQPQHF	TRBJ1-5	TRBV10-3
CASSINTGNTEAFF	TRBJ1-1	TRBV5-1
CASSVTGAPNYGYTF	TRBJ1-2	TRBV9
CASSIEVWGIRTYNSPLHF	TRBJ1-6	TRBV19
CAWGLGYEQYF	TRBJ2-7	TRBV30
CASSMRLFTDTQYF	TRBJ2-3	TRBV19
CASSLVPGNTDTQYF	TRBJ2-3	TRBV7-2
CASSFLVTSGRYEQYF	TRBJ2-7	TRBV27
CASSWTNSGNTIYF	TRBJ1-3	TRBV5-1
CASSYSTVDFQETQYF	TRBJ2-5	TRBV6-5
CAISGGEKLFF	TRBJ1-4	TRBV10-3
CASKTGQGLIGEQYF	TRBJ2-7	TRBV7-8
CASSERQGLTFYNEQFF	TRBJ2-1	TRBV7-3
CAISGAGSNNEQFF	TRBJ2-1	TRBV10-3
CASSLVANRSPGELFF	TRBJ2-2	TRBV7-9
CASSPRRGSNQPQHF	TRBJ1-5	TRBV2
CASSLAYAQETQYF	TRBJ2-5	TRBV5-6
CASSLGGQKETQYF	TRBJ2-5	TRBV7-2
CASSHLTGPNTEAFF	TRBJ1-1	TRBV4-3
CASSISVGEGERNIQYF	TRBJ2-4	TRBV5-1
CASSQPTGRLGQPQHF	TRBJ1-5	TRBV4-1
CASSLQAGQPQHF	TRBJ1-5	TRBV11-2
CASSWGTYEQYF	TRBJ2-7	TRBV5-6
CASGLVVLGSSYEQYF	TRBJ2-7	TRBV12-5
CASSSQGGQETQYF	TRBJ2-5	TRBV28
CASTSGTAWSEKLFF	TRBJ1-4	TRBV5-1
CASSRQGTTEAFF	TRBJ1-1	TRBV10-2
CASSSPWASGNTIYF	TRBJ1-3	TRBV7-6
CASRDPGGRRGEQFF	TRBJ2-1	TRBV19
CASSSGTGDSKLFF	TRBJ1-4	TRBV5-4
CASSLEGASGYTF	TRBJ1-2	TRBV5-1
CASSLGGSGNIQYF	TRBJ2-4	TRBV10-1
CASNRGPGQGSYGYTF	TRBJ1-2	TRBV19
CASSSALNYEAFF	TRBJ1-1	TRBV11-3
CASSQIYGLDGYTF	TRBJ1-2	TRBV14
CASSYFGARGANVLTF	TRBJ2-6	TRBV6-5
CASSLVITFGEQPLHF	TRBJ1-6	TRBV4-1
CAISELAYEQYF	TRBJ2-7	TRBV10-3
CASSLIGGLNEQFF	TRBJ2-1	TRBV11-3
CASTPRQLNTEAFF	TRBJ1-1	TRBV19
CASSDTREAETQYF	TRBJ2-5	TRBV5-4
CASHETSGGLQETQYF	TRBJ2-5	TRBV5-1
CASRQRGEGQPQHF	TRBJ1-5	TRBV9